Listed below are T cell receptor beta chains from one sample, sequenced in a study of human T cells and chemical hapten exposure. TCRdb reprocessed the RACE reads via MiXCR and lists one record per CDR3 protein. The repertoire consists of some 80,000 distinct CDR3 sequences, with roughly 10% occurring once and the leading ten covering 2.5%. The material was whole blood, obtained in connection with sensitization to the hapten diphenylcyclopropenone (DPC). The receptors were gathered from a woman in her thirties with alopecia areata. Some clones in this sample may be carry-over from other donors' samples. The CDR3 runs from the conserved cysteine through the conserved F or W. D genes are given only for firm matches. The size field reads once, few or many counts, or a class when the clone is expanded.

V	size	J	D	DNA	CDR3
TRBV10-2	many	TRBJ1-1	NA	TGCGCCAGTTACCCGGGGATTCGGACTGAAGCTTTCTTT	CASYPGIRTEAFF
TRBV6-2/TRBV6-3	many	TRBJ2-2	NA	TGTGCCAGCAGTTACAGTAGGCCGAACACCGGGGAGCTGTTTTTT	CASSYSRPNTGELFF
TRBV29-1	many	TRBJ2-3	NA	TGCAGCGTTGCTGGGCCCAGCACAGATACGCAGTATTTT	CSVAGPSTDTQYF
TRBV5-1	many	TRBJ2-7	TRBD1	TGCGCCAGCAGCCGCGACGGACAGGGCGTCGGGGAGCAGTACTTC	CASSRDGQGVGEQYF
TRBV28	few	TRBJ2-6	NA	TGTGCCATCGAGTCTGGGGCCAACGTCCTGACTTTC	CAIESGANVLTF
TRBV7-8	many	TRBJ1-1	NA	TGTGCCAGCAGCTTAGTCGGGGTCACTGAAGCTTTCTTT	CASSLVGVTEAFF
TRBV7-2	many	TRBJ1-5	NA	TGTGCCAGCAGCTACCGGGGTGATCAGCCCCAGCATTTT	CASSYRGDQPQHF
TRBV6-5	many	TRBJ2-7	NA	TGTGCCAGCAGTCGTCGGGGAGGCGACGAGCAGTACTTC	CASSRRGGDEQYF
TRBV4-2	few	TRBJ1-5	NA	TGTGCCAGCAGCCAAGACCCCACCGGGGGGCGACAGCCCCAGCATTTT	CASSQDPTGGRQPQHF
TRBV2	once	TRBJ2-1	NA	TGTGCCAGCAGTGACAACTATGAGCAGTTCTTC	CASSDNYEQFF